This entry describes one T cell receptor beta chain. The data belong to a study of T cell responses to AZD1222 COVID-19 vaccine. Libraries were prepared by immunoSEQ multiplex PCR; TCRdb keeps only in-frame clonotypes and omits some of them. The sample contains roughly 150,000 clones, around 90% of which appear only once. Trimming removed 0 bases at V and 0 bases at J, with 6 bases between. The germline V gene encodes CDR1 SGHTA and CDR2 FQGTGA. The CDR3 extends over 15 amino acids. V gene TRBV7-3 combines with J gene TRBJ2-1; no reliable D call. The sample consisted of peripheral blood, taken on day 0 of AZD1222 vaccination. The clonotype originates from an adult in good health. The CDR3 DNA follows: TGTGCCAGCAGCTTAACAACCGTCTCCTACAATGAGCAGTTCTTC. Amino acid sequence: CASSLTTVSYNEQFF.